The entry that follows covers one T cell receptor beta chain sequence. Its antigen is still unknown. Germline loops: CDR1 KGHDR, CDR2 SFDVKD. The CDR3 consists of 15 residues. TCRdb reprocessed the 5' RACE reads and stores each CDR3 protein as one record, lacking DNA. Its listing shows some 140,000 distinct CDR3 sequences. This sample is drawn from a study of T cells expressing NK-cell markers. Study as a whole: The TCR beta repertoires were obtained from sorted CD3+CD56+NKG2C+, CD3+CD56+NKG2C- and CD3+CD56-NKG2C+ T cells.

Study results and caveats: Whether the expanded NKG2C+ T cell clones recognized HCMV remained unclear. Dominance of the CD3+CD56-NKG2C+ fraction by these clonotypes also held in a handful of donors.

Sample: blood T cells: a sorted CD56 or NKG2C T cell subset, CD4+ or CD8+ T cells, or bulk PBMC T cells (not recorded which). The chain employs TRBV24-1 and TRBJ2-5. The sequence derives from a woman aged 45-65 years in good health. The CDR3 sequence is CATSDPMRGQETQYF.